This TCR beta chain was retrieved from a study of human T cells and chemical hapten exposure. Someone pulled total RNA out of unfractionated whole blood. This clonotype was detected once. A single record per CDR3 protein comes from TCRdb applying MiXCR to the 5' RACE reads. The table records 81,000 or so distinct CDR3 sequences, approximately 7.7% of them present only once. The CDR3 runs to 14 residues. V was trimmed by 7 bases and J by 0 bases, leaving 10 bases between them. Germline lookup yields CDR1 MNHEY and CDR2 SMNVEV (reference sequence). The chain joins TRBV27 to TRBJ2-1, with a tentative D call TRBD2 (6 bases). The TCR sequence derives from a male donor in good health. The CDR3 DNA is TGTGCCAGCACGGGGGATAACTCCTACAATGAGCAGTTCTTC. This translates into CASTGDNSYNEQFF.